These T cell receptor beta chains were read from a single sample in a study of human T cells and chemical hapten exposure. From the RACE reads, TCRdb called clonotypes with MiXCR, one entry per CDR3 protein. The sample has roughly 100,000 distinct CDR3 sequences, 8% to 13% seen once. The starting material was whole blood, obtained in connection with sensitization to the hapten diphenylcyclopropenone (DPC). These receptors were taken from a woman in her forties with alopecia areata. Some clones in this sample may be carry-over from other donors' samples. Each CDR3 is given with its conserved first and last residue. D genes are given only for firm matches. The size field is filled for only some rows; it gives once, few, many or a size class.

clone_size	d_call	v_call	j_call	cdr3_nt	cdr3_aa
many	TRBD1	TRBV11-2	TRBJ2-7	TGTGCCAGCAGCTCACCGGGACAGGCAGCCTACGAGCAGTACTTC	CASSSPGQAAYEQYF
many	TRBD2	TRBV6-1	TRBJ2-7	TGTGCCAGCAGCCGCCGCGGGAGAAACGAGCAGTACTTC	CASSRRGRNEQYF
NA	TRBD1	TRBV7-8	TRBJ1-4	TGTGCCAGCAGCTTAGAGGGGGCTCAGGGTGAAAAACTGTTTTTT	CASSLEGAQGEKLFF
many	TRBD1	TRBV19	TRBJ2-1	TGTGCCAGTAGTACTCGTGAGGGACAGGGATACAATGAGCAGTTCTTC	CASSTREGQGYNEQFF
NA	TRBD2	TRBV5-6	TRBJ2-1	TGTGCCAGCAGCTCGGGACTAGCGGGGGGTTACTACAATGAGCAGTTCTTC	CASSSGLAGGYYNEQFF
few	NA	TRBV11-2	TRBJ1-4	TGTGCCAGCAGCCGAGGGGGGGGTTCTGGGCTACTGTTTTTT	CASSRGGGSGLLFF
many	NA	TRBV7-9	TRBJ1-1	TGTGCCAGCAGCTTAGGGGTGGAAGCTTTCTTT	CASSLGVEAFF
few	NA	TRBV9	TRBJ1-5	TGTGCCAGCAGCGAAGGGCCGGCTTTCGGGCAGCCCCAGCATTTT	CASSEGPAFGQPQHF
NA	NA	TRBV29-1	TRBJ1-1	TGCAGCGTTGAGCCGCCGGGGGCTGTCACTGAAGCTTTCTTT	CSVEPPGAVTEAFF
many	TRBD2	TRBV11-2	TRBJ2-7	TGTGCCAGCAGCGAGACGGGCAGGACTAGCCCCGAGCAGTACTTC	CASSETGRTSPEQYF
few	NA	TRBV20-1	TRBJ2-7	TGCAGTGCTAGTAAACAGGGACTCAACGAGCAGTACTTC	CSASKQGLNEQYF
few	TRBD1	TRBV28	TRBJ2-2	TGTGCCAGCAGTTTCGGGCAGGGGGTCACCGGGGAGCTGTTTTTT	CASSFGQGVTGELFF
NA	TRBD2	TRBV3-1	TRBJ2-3	TGTGCCAGCAGCCAAGATGGGCTAGCGGGAGATACGCAGTATTTT	CASSQDGLAGDTQYF
few	TRBD2	TRBV27	TRBJ2-1	TGTGCCAGCAGCCGGCTCCGGGCAGAAGGACTAGCGGGAGTATCCAATGAGCAGTTCTTC	CASSRLRAEGLAGVSNEQFF
few	NA	TRBV28	TRBJ1-2	TGTGCCAGCAGGCCTCCTGTCCTCTATGGCTACACCTTC	CASRPPVLYGYTF
NA	TRBD1	TRBV2	TRBJ2-2	TGTGCCAGCAGTGCGGACAGGGGAATTCCCGGGGAGCTGTTTTTT	CASSADRGIPGELFF
NA	TRBD1	TRBV4-1	TRBJ1-2	TGCGCCAGCAGCCAAGAATTCGGGACAGGGGAAGGCTACACCTTC	CASSQEFGTGEGYTF
NA	NA	TRBV7-2	TRBJ2-1	TGTGCCAGCAGCTTAGCTGGGGACAAAGAGCAGTTCTTC	CASSLAGDKEQFF